Below, one T cell receptor beta chain is given with its context. This clonotype was detected a few times. Its cognate antigen has yet to be identified. No base qualities exist here, and no much larger clone lies one base off it. The treatment or condition label on this specimen signifies: allogeneic hematopoietic cell transplantation with graft depleted of TCRalphabeta T cells and CD19 B cells. Transplant recipients were children who received TCRalphabeta/CD19-depleted allogeneic hematopoietic cell grafts. Library preparation used PCR. The data were produced on an Illumina HiSeq 2500. Molecular barcoding was employed in the preparation of TCR libraries, with unique molecular identifiers being used to normalize TCRbeta repertoire quantification. The public reads were reanalyzed by TCRdb: fastp trimming at Q25, MiXCR alignment, in-frame beta chains only. Each CDR3 protein appears once, grouped with its most common genes and DNA. The sample records about 580,000 distinct CDR3 sequences, about 23% of which are singletons. The leading ten clones occupy roughly an eighth of the sample.

The data were obtained in a study of T-cell reconstitution after alpha-beta-depleted transplantation in children (dated by TCRdb to the mid-2010s). Regarding the research as a whole: Using TCR repertoire profiling, the study quantitatively followed how T-cell immune reconstitution unfolded in children after TCRalphabeta/CD19-depleted allogeneic hematopoietic cell transplantation.

V trim: 3 bases; J trim: 3 bases; unmatched bases: 6. In the germline V gene, CDR1 corresponds to LGHNA and CDR2 to YSLEER. Reading from cysteine to phenylalanine, the CDR3 counts 15 amino acids. Only the CDR3 region is kept as DNA, spanning 45 bases read in frame from base 1. Overall study outcomes, separate from this receptor: Hyperexpanded clone frequencies declined over subsequent months; after one year, T-cell counts and TCRbeta diversity were mostly attributed to newly produced T cells. The apparently early recovery of alphabetaT-cell counts about two months after transplant reportedly depended on only several hundred rapidly expanded clones that came from non-depleted graft cells. In some patients, the high TCRbeta diversity seen at day 60 was put down to recipient T cells and intrathymic progenitors that had survived conditioning.

The sequence was collected from a boy in the first two years of life who had a stem cell transplant for acute myeloid leukemia, so the T cells may come from the graft donor. This chain is built from TRBV4-3 and TRBJ2-7; TRBD1 agrees with 9 junctional bases. This specimen was PBMCs, mostly from graft donor cells, taken 360 days after TCRalphabeta/CD19-depleted stem cell transplant. The DNA sequence is given as TGCGCCAGCAGCCACCACCGGGACAGGGACTACGAGCAGTACTTC. Protein translation: CASSHHRDRDYEQYF.